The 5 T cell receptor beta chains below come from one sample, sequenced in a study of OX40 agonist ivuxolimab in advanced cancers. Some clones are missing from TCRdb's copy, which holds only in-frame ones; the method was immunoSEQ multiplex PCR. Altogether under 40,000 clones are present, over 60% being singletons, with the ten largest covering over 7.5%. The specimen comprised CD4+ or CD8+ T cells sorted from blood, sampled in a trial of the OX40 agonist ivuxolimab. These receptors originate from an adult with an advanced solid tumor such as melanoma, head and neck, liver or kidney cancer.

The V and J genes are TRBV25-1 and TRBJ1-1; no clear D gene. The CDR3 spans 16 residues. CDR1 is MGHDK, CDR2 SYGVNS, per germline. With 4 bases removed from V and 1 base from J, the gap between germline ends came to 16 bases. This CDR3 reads CASSAALGSPNTEAFF. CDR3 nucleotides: TGTGCCAGCAGTGCCGCCCTAGGGTCCCCGAACACTGAAGCTTTCTTT. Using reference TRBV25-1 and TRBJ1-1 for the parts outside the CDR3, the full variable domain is EADIYQTPRYLVIGTGKKITLECSQTMGHDKMYWYQQDPGMELHLIHYSYGVNSTEKGDLSSESTVSRIRTEHFPLTLESARPSHTSQYLCASSAALGSPNTEAFFGQGTRLTVV.

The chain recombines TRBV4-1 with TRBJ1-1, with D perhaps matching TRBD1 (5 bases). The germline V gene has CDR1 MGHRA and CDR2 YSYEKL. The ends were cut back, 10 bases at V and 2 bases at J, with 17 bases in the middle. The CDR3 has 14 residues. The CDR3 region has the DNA TGCGCCACCGCATGGGGCAGGGAAAACACTGAAGCTTTCTTT. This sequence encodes CATAWGRENTEAFF.

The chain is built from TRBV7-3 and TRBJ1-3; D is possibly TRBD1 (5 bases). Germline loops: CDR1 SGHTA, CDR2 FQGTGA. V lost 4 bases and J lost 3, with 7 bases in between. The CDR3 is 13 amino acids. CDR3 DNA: TGTGCCAGCAGCTCCCAGGGTGGAAACACCATATATTTT. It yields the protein CASSSQGGNTIYF.

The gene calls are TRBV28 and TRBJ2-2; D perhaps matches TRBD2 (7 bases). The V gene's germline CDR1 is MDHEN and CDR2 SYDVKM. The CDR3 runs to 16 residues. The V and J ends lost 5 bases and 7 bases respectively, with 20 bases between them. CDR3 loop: CASSPRGGAPIGELFF. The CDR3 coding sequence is TGTGCCAGCAGTCCCCGAGGGGGGGCGCCGATCGGGGAGCTGTTTTTT.

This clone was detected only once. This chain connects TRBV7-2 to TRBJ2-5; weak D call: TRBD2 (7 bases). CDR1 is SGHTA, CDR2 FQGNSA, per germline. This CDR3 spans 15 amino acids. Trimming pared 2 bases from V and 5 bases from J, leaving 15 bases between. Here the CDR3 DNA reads TGTGCCAGCAGCTTAATTTGGGGGCGGGGGGAGACCCAGTACTTC. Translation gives CASSLIWGRGETQYF.